The source of this T cell receptor (beta chain) is a study of cytomegalovirus exposure and HLA in healthy donors. Regarding this clone: The antigen remains unidentified.

PCR was performed using 60 Vbeta and 13 Jbeta primers. Sequencing used immunoSEQ multiplex PCR; TCRdb keeps in-frame clones, though not all of them. The sample consists of around 120,000 clones, about 76% of them appearing once. The CDR3 runs to 15 residues. CDR1 KGHSH and CDR2 LQKENI come from the germline V gene. The V gene end was trimmed by 4 bases and the J gene end by 6 bases; junction bases not matched to a gene: 10. Study-wide results and caveats: Presence/absence analyses supposed approximately even sequencing depth among donors.

The receptor's source is a man in his fifties or sixties in good health and CMV-seropositive. The V and J genes are TRBV18 and TRBJ1-2; 8 nucleotides line up with TRBD1. The specimen was PBMCs. The CDR3 sequence: CASSLRTGQENGYTF. The CDR3 DNA reads as TGTGCCAGCTCACTTCGGACAGGGCAGGAGAATGGCTACACCTTC. Variable domain in full (rest from reference TRBV18 and TRBJ1-2): NAGVMQNPRHLVRRRGQEARLRCSPMKGHSHVYWYRQLPEEGLKFMVYLQKENIIDESGMPKERFSAEFPKEGPSILRIQQVVRGDSAAYFCASSLRTGQENGYTFGSGTRLTVV.